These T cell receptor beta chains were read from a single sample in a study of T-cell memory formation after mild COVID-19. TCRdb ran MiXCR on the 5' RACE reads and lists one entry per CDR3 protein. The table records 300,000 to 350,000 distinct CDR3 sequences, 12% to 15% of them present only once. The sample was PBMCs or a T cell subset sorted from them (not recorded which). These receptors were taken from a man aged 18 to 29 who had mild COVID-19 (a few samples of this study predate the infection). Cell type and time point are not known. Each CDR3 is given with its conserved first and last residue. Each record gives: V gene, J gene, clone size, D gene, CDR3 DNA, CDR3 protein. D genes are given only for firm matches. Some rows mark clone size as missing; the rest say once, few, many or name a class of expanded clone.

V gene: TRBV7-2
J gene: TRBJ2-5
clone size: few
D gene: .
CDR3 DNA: TGTGCCAGCAGCTTAGACAGGTACCAAGAGACCCAGTACTTC
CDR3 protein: CASSLDRYQETQYF

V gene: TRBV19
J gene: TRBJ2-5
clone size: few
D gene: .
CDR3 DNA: TGTGCCAGTAGTAGGGCTAGCGATCAGACCCAGTACTTC
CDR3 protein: CASSRASDQTQYF

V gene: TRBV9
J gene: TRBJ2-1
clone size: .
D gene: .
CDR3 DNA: TGTGCCAGCAGCGCCCTATGGGATACTTCGTACAATGAGCAGTTCTTC
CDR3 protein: CASSALWDTSYNEQFF

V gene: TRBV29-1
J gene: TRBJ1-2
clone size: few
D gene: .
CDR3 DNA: TGCAGCGTTGAAGTGGCTAAGGATGGCTACACCTTC
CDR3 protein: CSVEVAKDGYTF

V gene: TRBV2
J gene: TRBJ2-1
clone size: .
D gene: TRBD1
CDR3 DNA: TGTGCCAGCAGTGAAGCGGGGACAGGGATTCAGTTCTTC
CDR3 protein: CASSEAGTGIQFF

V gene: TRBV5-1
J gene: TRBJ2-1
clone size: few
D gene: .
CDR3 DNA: TGCGCCAGCAGCTTGGAGGGTCTAGTTGGGGAAGGGGATGAGCAGTTCTTC
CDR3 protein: CASSLEGLVGEGDEQFF

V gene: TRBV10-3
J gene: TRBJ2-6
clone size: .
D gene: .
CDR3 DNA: TGTGCCATCAGTCCGGACAGCTCTGGGGCCAACGTCCTGACTTTC
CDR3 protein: CAISPDSSGANVLTF

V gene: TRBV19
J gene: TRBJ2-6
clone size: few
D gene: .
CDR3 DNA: TGTGCCAGTAGGACCACTTGGTCTGGGGCCAACGTCCTGACTTTC
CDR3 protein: CASRTTWSGANVLTF

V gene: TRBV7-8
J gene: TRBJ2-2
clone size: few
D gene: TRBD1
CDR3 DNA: TGTGCCAGCAGCTCGACAGGGATTTTGTTAGGGGAGCTGTTTTTT
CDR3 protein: CASSSTGILLGELFF

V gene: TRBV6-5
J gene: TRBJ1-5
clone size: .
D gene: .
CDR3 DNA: TGTGCCAGCAGTTACTTAGGGGGTAGTCAGCCCCAGCATTTT
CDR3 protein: CASSYLGGSQPQHF

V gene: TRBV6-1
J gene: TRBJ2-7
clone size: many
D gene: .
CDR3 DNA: TGTGCCAGCAGTGGGACCTACGAGCAGTACTTC
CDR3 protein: CASSGTYEQYF

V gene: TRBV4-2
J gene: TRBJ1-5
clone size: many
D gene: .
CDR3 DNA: TGTGCCAGCAGCCAAGGGGATCAGCCCCAGCATTTT
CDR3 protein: CASSQGDQPQHF

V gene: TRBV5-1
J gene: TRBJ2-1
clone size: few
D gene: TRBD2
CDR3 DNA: TGCGCCAGCAGCTTCAATGAGCGGGGGCAGTTCTTC
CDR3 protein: CASSFNERGQFF

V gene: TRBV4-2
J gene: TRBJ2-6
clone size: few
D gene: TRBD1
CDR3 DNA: TGTGCCAGCAGCCTCCGAGGGGCCCAGGGGGCGGCTGGGGCCAACGTCCTGACTTTC
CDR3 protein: CASSLRGAQGAAGANVLTF

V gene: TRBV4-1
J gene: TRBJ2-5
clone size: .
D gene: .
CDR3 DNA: TGCGCCAGCAGCCAAGATGCAGTCAGCCAAGAGACCCAGTACTTC
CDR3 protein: CASSQDAVSQETQYF

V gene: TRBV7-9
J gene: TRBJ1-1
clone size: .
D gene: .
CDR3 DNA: TGTGCCAGCAGCTTAGCGAATCGGTACACTGAAGCTTTCTTT
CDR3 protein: CASSLANRYTEAFF

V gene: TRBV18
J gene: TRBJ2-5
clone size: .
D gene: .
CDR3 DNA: TGTGCCAGCTCACCGTTAGGACGGCAAGAGACCCAGTACTTC
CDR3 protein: CASSPLGRQETQYF

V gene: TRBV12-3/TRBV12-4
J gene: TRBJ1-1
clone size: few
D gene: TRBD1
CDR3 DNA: TGTGCCAGCGAGACAGGGTCTGGGACTGAAGCTTTCTTT
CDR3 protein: CASETGSGTEAFF

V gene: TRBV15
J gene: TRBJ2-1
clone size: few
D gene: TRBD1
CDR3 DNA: TGTGCCACCAGCGACAGGGCGGCGAATGAGCAGTTCTTC
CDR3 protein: CATSDRAANEQFF

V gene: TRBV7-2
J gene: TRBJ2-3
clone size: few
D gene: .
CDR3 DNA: TGTGCCAGCAGCTTAGACTTGGGGGGTGTAGATACGCAGTATTTT
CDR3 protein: CASSLDLGGVDTQYF

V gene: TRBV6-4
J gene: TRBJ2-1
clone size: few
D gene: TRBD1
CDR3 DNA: TGTGCCAGCAGTGACGGGACAGGGACCTACAATGAGCAGTTCTTC
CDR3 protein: CASSDGTGTYNEQFF

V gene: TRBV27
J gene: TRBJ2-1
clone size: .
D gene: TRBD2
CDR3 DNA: TGTGCCAGCAGAGGACTAGCGGGAGTTTACAATGAGCAGTTCTTC
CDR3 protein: CASRGLAGVYNEQFF

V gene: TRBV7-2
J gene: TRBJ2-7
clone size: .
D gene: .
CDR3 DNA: TGTGCCAGCAGCTTAGTAGGGGGGGCTAACGACGAGCAGTACTTC
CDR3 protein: CASSLVGGANDEQYF

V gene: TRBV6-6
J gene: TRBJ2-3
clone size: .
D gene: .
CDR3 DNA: TGTGCCAGCAGTTACCTTACAATAGTAAGCACAGATACGCAGTATTTT
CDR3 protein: CASSYLTIVSTDTQYF

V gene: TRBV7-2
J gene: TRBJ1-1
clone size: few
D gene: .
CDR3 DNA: TGTGCCAGCAGCCTTCTCCTTGGGACGGGGCCTGAAGCTTTCTTT
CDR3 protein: CASSLLLGTGPEAFF

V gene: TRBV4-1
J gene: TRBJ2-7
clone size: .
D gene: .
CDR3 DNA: TGCGCCAGCAGCCAAACACAGGACCACCAGGTCTACGAGCAGTACTTC
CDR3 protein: CASSQTQDHQVYEQYF

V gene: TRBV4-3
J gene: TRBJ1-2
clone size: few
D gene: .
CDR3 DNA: TGCGCCAGCAGCCAACAGGTCCTAGACTATGGCTACACCTTC
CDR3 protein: CASSQQVLDYGYTF

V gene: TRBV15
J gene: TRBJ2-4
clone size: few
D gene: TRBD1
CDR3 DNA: TGTGCCGTCACAGGGGAAATCGCCAAAAACATTCAGTACTTC
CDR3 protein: CAVTGEIAKNIQYF

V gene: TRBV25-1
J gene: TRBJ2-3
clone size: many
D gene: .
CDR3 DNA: TGTGCCAGCAGTGTAGGAGGCGCAGATACGCAGTATTTT
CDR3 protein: CASSVGGADTQYF